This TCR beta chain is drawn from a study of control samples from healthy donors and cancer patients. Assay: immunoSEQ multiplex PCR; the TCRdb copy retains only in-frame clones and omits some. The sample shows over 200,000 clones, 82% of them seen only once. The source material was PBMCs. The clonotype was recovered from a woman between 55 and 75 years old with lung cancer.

DNA of the CDR3: TGTGCCAGCAAGACTAGCGGGGGTCCAGATACGCAGTATTTT. Translation gives CASKTSGGPDTQYF. V and J are TRBV2 and TRBJ2-3; 12 positions match TRBD2. V lost 7 bases and J lost 4; bases outside the gene matches: 3. Germline V CDR1 and CDR2: SNHLY, FYNNEI. The CDR3 runs to 14 residues.